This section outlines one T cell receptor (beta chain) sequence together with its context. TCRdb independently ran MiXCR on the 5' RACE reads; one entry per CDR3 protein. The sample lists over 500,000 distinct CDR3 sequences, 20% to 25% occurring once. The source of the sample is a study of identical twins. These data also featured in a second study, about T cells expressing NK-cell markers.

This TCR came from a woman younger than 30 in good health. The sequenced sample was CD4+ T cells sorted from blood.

CDR3: CASSPGTAYNEQFF. For the CDR3, the DNA is TGTGCCAGCTCACCAGGGACAGCTTACAATGAGCAGTTCTTC. The chain carries TRBV18 and TRBJ2-1; 7 nucleotides line up with TRBD1. The CDR3 runs 14 residues. In germline, CDR1 is KGHSH, CDR2 LQKENI. The V segment lost 2 bases and the J segment 4 bases; nucleotides outside the gene matches: 2.